This TCR beta chain was documented in a study of T cell responses to AZD1222 COVID-19 vaccine (TCRdb year 2021). In the study overall: AZD1222 recipients whose second dose came at about 4 weeks and those whose second dose came at about 12 weeks were combined into one group, since spike-specific TCR depth and breadth did not differ between the two schedules. Enrollment into the trials was organized by age into subgroups of 18-55, 56-69 and 70-plus years, and those subgroups contained approximately 160, 26 and 62 TCR-sequenced participants, respectively. TCR sequencing was performed for roughly 250 trial participants, of whom approximately 200 were given two doses of AZD1222 and roughly 25 were given two doses of MenACWY control vaccine. Overall study results and their limits: The vaccine-associated CD4 TCRs covered the entire spike protein, and the dominant responses fell in regions 160-218 and 743-854. Only 5 to 7 AZD1222 recipients were SARS-CoV-2 seropositive at baseline, limiting conclusions about previously exposed vaccinees. Because no day 14 peak-response samples were available, the repertoires could be characterized only after the peak T cell response. The 56-69-year group was small, and its depth increase did not reach significance, likely because of low power. Participants were mostly white British and included more females than males, and it was suggested by the authors that clonal diversity may have been underestimated. After two AZD1222 doses, spike-specific TCR breadth and depth were significantly higher than at day 0 and than in MenACWY recipients. Nearly half of unique spike-specific TCRs reportedly recognized epitopes outside regions mutated in the B.1.351 and B.1.1.7 variants.

What the time point label conveys for this sample: baseline before first vaccination. Vaccinee samples came from UK trials COV001 and COV002, including a single-blind randomized controlled phase 2/3 trial of AZD1222 (ChAdOx1 nCoV-19) in healthy adults. For TCRbeta chain sequencing, PBMC samples were collected from trial participants at day 0 and at day 28 after the second dose. The CDR3 regions of human TCRbeta chains were subjected to immunosequencing. In the authors' own workflow: Repertoire TCRs were checked for matches against a reference library of SARS-CoV-2-specific TCRs that had been generated using the MIRA antigen-specificity platform. Breadth was defined as the fraction of unique TCRs that were SARS-CoV-2-associated, and depth was defined as the fraction of total T cells that were SARS-CoV-2-associated. Using the MIRA data, each spike-specific TCR was mapped to the spike region that the TCR reacts to and placed in a CD4 or CD8 class. Log10-transformed breadth and depth values were compared by one-way ANOVA with Sidak's multiple comparisons tests. The clones in this table, taken by TCRdb from immuneACCESS, are in-frame only. Not every clone is retained; where verified, under half of the shortfall comes from an unresolved V gene, and the cause of the rest is unknown. V and J calls and clone size come straight from that table; D and trimming were deduced from the DNA. A total of 98,000 or so clones appear in this sample, about 94% of them only once. Together, the top ten hold around 5% of the sample.

The cysteine opens and the phenylalanine closes a CDR3 of 14 amino acids. Only CDR3 DNA is held: 42 bases, read in frame from base 1. CDR1 is given as SNHLY and CDR2 as FYNNEI, both from the germline V gene. V gives up 6 bases and J gives up 0 bases, and the segment between their germline ends measures 11 bases. Details on this clone: Its cognate antigen has yet to be identified. No quality values exist for individual bases; no much larger clone is one base distant.

The clonotype comes from an adult in good health. This sample comprised peripheral blood, obtained on day 0 of AZD1222 vaccination. The chain links TRBV2 with TRBJ2-5, with TRBD2 tentatively as D gene (5 bases match). The CDR3 corresponds to CASSGEGYQETQYF. The bases are TGTGCCAGCAGCGGTGAGGGCTACCAAGAGACCCAGTACTTC.